The 28 T cell receptor beta chains presented below share a single source sample, sequenced in a study of shared clonotypes between healthy human individuals. Method: immunoSEQ multiplex PCR; TCRdb's copy keeps in-frame clones and lacks some. The data show around 2.5 million clones, 93% seen once. Source material: naive CD4+ T cells from PBMCs. The subset here: CD45RA+ positively selected. All receptors come from a man younger than 35 in good health. Some clones in this sample may be carry-over from other donors' samples.

A word on this clone: Other DNA sequences in the sample encode the same CDR3. The chain links TRBV7-2 to TRBJ2-5, with 7 bases aligning to TRBD1. Losses at the gene ends were 6 bases for V and 0 bases for J; bases not matched to a gene: 4. The CDR3 is made up of 14 amino acids. CDR1 SGHTA and CDR2 FQGNSA come from the germline V gene. The CDR3 region has the DNA TGTGCCAGCAGTTTACAGGGGAACCAAGAGACCCAGTACTTC. Its protein product is CASSLQGNQETQYF.

The CDR3 coding sequence is TGTGCCAGCAGTTTGGTGGGGGCGCGAGAGACCCAGTACTTC. Translating it yields CASSLVGARETQYF. J is TRBJ2-5 and V is TRBV28; D is perhaps TRBD1 (6 bases). CDR1 MDHEN and CDR2 SYDVKM come from the germline V gene. The CDR3 sequence is 14 residues long. Trimming took 3 bases from V and 4 from J, leaving 12 bases between them.

A word on this clone: Other DNA sequences in this specimen translate into the identical CDR3. The chain links TRBV18 to TRBJ1-2; TRBD1 matches at 9 bases. This CDR3 region has 14 residues. CDR1 is KGHSH, CDR2 LQKENI, per germline. The trim removed 6 bases at V and 4 bases at J, leaving 6 bases unmatched. This CDR3 is CASSLGQGSYGYTF. In nucleotides, the CDR3 is TGTGCCAGCTCTCTGGGACAGGGATCCTATGGCTACACCTTC. Filled out from reference TRBV18 and TRBJ1-2, the complete variable domain reads NAGVMQNPRHLVRRRGQEARLRCSPMKGHSHVYWYRQLPEEGLKFMVYLQKENIIDESGMPKERFSAEFPKEGPSILRIQQVVRGDSAAYFCASSLGQGSYGYTFGSGTRLTVV.

The chain is built from TRBV12-5 and TRBJ2-1; 10 bases line up with TRBD2. Trimming removed 3 bases from V and 2 bases from J; junction bases left unmatched: 4. The CDR3 extends over 16 amino acids. In germline, CDR1 is LGHNT, CDR2 FRNRAP. Written as DNA, the CDR3 is TGTGCTAGTGGTTTTGGTCTAGCGGGAGCCTACAATGAGCAGTTCTTC. This gives the protein CASGFGLAGAYNEQFF.

The chain has TRBV28 and TRBJ2-7; D remains unclear. V was pared by 4 bases and J by 5 bases, with 24 bases between. Germline CDR1 and CDR2: MDHEN and SYDVKM. The CDR3 runs 17 residues. The CDR3: CASSSILGGSPLHEQYF. In DNA form, the CDR3 reads TGTGCCAGCAGTTCTATTTTGGGTGGTAGCCCTCTCCACGAGCAGTACTTC.

The genes are TRBV7-9 and TRBJ2-2; the D is unclear. V shed 5 bases and J shed 1 base, with 8 bases lying between them. The CDR3 consists of 14 residues. Germline CDR1 SEHNR, CDR2 FQNEAQ (reference sequence). The CDR3 here is CASSEYRNTGELFF. Here the CDR3 DNA reads TGTGCCAGCAGCGAATACAGGAACACCGGGGAGCTGTTTTTT. Supplemented by reference TRBV7-9 and TRBJ2-2, the full variable domain reads DTGVSQNPRHKITKRGQNVTFRCDPISEHNRLYWYRQTLGQGPEFLTYFQNEAQLEKSRLLSDRFSAERPKGSFSTLEIQRTEQGDSAMYLCASSEYRNTGELFFGEGSRLTVL.

The V and J genes are TRBV4-1 and TRBJ2-2; 8 bases line up with TRBD1. Germline V gene data show CDR1 as MGHRA and CDR2 as YSYEKL. The CDR3 contains 15 residues. J lost 4 bases, V lost 4 bases, and 5 bases had no gene match. CDR3 sequence reads: CASSPRTGSTGELFF. The CDR3 bases are TGCGCCAGCAGCCCGAGGACAGGGAGCACCGGGGAGCTGTTTTTT.

The V and J genes are TRBV7-2 and TRBJ1-1, with unresolved D. The V gene's germline CDR1 is SGHTA and CDR2 FQGNSA. This CDR3 spans 12 amino acids. V shed 3 bases and J shed 10 bases, with 12 bases lying between them. CDR3 protein: CASSFSSNGAFF. CDR3 nucleotides: TGTGCCAGCAGCTTTTCGAGTAACGGAGCTTTCTTT.

This clone was counted once. The genes are TRBV15 and TRBJ1-2; TRBD1 agrees at 7 bases. The CDR3 extends over 15 amino acids. V lost 3 bases and J lost 4; bases outside the gene matches: 8. From germline, CDR1 is LNHNV and CDR2 YYDKDF (reference sequence). DNA for the CDR3: TGTGCCACCAGCAGGAGACAGGGCCTTCCCTATGGCTACACCTTC. This translates into CATSRRQGLPYGYTF.

The chain carries TRBV19 and TRBJ2-4; 9 bases fit TRBD1. CDR3 length: 15 amino acids. Trimming at V came to 3 bases and at J to 6 bases, leaving 6 bases not matched to a gene. From germline, CDR1 is LNHDA and CDR2 SQIVND (reference sequence). The CDR3 coding sequence is TGTGCCAGTAGTATGGGGACAGGGTACGGAAACATTCAGTACTTC. Translating gives CASSMGTGYGNIQYF.

J is TRBJ2-1 and V is TRBV7-2, with D hard to call. Germline lookup yields CDR1 SGHTA and CDR2 FQGNSA. The germline V and J ends were trimmed by 10 bases and 7 bases, with 17 bases remaining between them. The CDR3 spans 13 residues. CDR3 sequence: CATLAPNGNEQFF. For the CDR3, the DNA is TGTGCCACCCTCGCCCCCAACGGAAATGAGCAGTTCTTC.

The J gene is TRBJ2-7, the V gene TRBV27, with a possible D match to TRBD1 (6 bases). Per germline, CDR1 MNHEY and CDR2 SMNVEV (reference sequence). V lost 6 bases to trimming and J lost 4 bases, with 16 bases between them. The CDR3 loop spans 14 amino acids. The CDR3 DNA sequence: TGTGCCAGCAGCCGACAGGCGGATTGGTACGAGCAGTACTTC. This encodes CASSRQADWYEQYF.

This chain uses TRBV7-3 with TRBJ1-1, with D tentatively TRBD1 (6 bases). The ends were cut back, 5 bases at V and 1 base at J, with 11 bases in the middle. This CDR3 region has 14 residues. The germline CDR1 and CDR2 sequences are SGHTA and FQGTGA. The CDR3, as DNA: TGTGCCAGCAGCCCGGGGACACCGAACACTGAAGCTTTCTTT. Encoded protein: CASSPGTPNTEAFF. Full variable domain (remainder filled in from reference TRBV7-3 and TRBJ1-1): GAGVSQTPSNKVTEKGKYVELRCDPISGHTALYWYRQSLGQGPEFLIYFQGTGAADDSGLPNDRFFAVRPEGSVSTLKIQRTERGDSAVYLCASSPGTPNTEAFFGQGTRLTVV.

The CDR3 here is CASSLDMPQPQHF. Here the CDR3 DNA reads TGTGCCAGCAGCCTTGACATGCCCCAGCCCCAGCATTTT. The chain joins TRBV2 to TRBJ1-5; the D is unclear. The germline CDR1 and CDR2 sequences are SNHLY and FYNNEI. The CDR3 totals 13 residues. The V gene lost 6 bases and the J gene lost 7 bases, with 13 bases spanning the gap.

J is TRBJ1-2 and V is TRBV11-2; 7 nucleotides match TRBD1. This CDR3 is 14 amino acids long. The V segment lost 3 bases and the J segment 8 bases; nucleotides outside the gene matches: 9. Germline V gives CDR1 SGHAT, CDR2 FQNNGV. The CDR3 spells CASSFSVGGRGYTF. CDR3 coding DNA: TGTGCCAGCAGCTTCTCGGTAGGGGGCCGGGGCTACACCTTC. The complete variable domain, with remaining parts taken from reference TRBV11-2 and TRBJ1-2, reads EAGVAQSPRYKIIEKRQSVAFWCNPISGHATLYWYQQILGQGPKLLIQFQNNGVVDDSQLPKDRFSAERLKGVDSTLKIQPAKLEDSAVYLCASSFSVGGRGYTFGSGTRLTVV.

The rearrangement links TRBV30 to TRBJ1-2; TRBD1 agrees at 7 bases. V lost 4 bases to trimming and J lost 5 bases; unmatched junction nucleotides: 25. The germline gives CDR1 GTSNPN, CDR2 SVGIG (reference sequence). This CDR3 has 19 amino acids. CDR3 coding DNA: TGTGCCTGGACGCGGTACAGGGGAGCTCCAAAGCTCTCAGATTATGGCTACACCTTC. Its protein product is CAWTRYRGAPKLSDYGYTF.

Of note for this clone: The same CDR3 can be traced to other DNA sequences in this sample. This chain uses TRBV27 with TRBJ2-1; 13 bases map to TRBD2. There are 17 residues in the CDR3. Germline CDR1 is MNHEY and CDR2 is SMNVEV (reference sequence). Trimming took 5 bases from V and 0 from J; bases not matched to a gene: 4. This CDR3 reads CASSPRTSGSSYNEQFF. CDR3 coding DNA: TGTGCCAGCAGTCCCCGGACTAGCGGGAGCTCCTACAATGAGCAGTTCTTC.

The rearrangement joins TRBV4-3 to TRBJ1-2; D remains unclear. Germline V lookup: CDR1 LGHNA, CDR2 YSLEER. The CDR3 runs 16 residues. The V and J ends lost 7 bases and 4 bases respectively, with 22 bases between them. The CDR3 region has the DNA TGCGCCAGCACTCAATCATATAGAGCAAAGGGCTATGGCTACACCTTC. The encoded protein is CASTQSYRAKGYGYTF.

This chain joins TRBV7-9 and TRBJ2-4; D unresolved. V was cut by 1 base and J by 8 bases, with 18 bases left in between. CDR1 and CDR2 (germline): SEHNR, FQNEAQ (reference sequence). The CDR3 runs to 16 residues. DNA of the CDR3: TGTGCCAGCAGCTTAGAGTCAGGTAGTTATCCTGACATTCAGTACTTC. Protein sequence: CASSLESGSYPDIQYF.

Note on this clone: Other DNA sequences of this sample code for an identical CDR3. The chain combines TRBV14 with TRBJ1-2, with D unresolved. The CDR3 is 13 residues long. With 1 base removed from V and 4 bases from J, the gap between germline ends came to 7 bases. The V gene's germline CDR1 is SGHDN and CDR2 FVKESK. CDR3 sequence reads: CASSQGAGYGYTF. CDR3 sequence (DNA): TGTGCCAGCAGCCAAGGGGCGGGCTATGGCTACACCTTC.

The chain combines TRBV5-6 with TRBJ2-2; D uncertain. CDR3 length equals 15 residues. V was pared by 0 bases and J by 3 bases, with 9 bases between. The V gene's germline CDR1 is SGHDT and CDR2 YYEEEE. In DNA, the CDR3 is TGTGCCAGCAGCTTGGCCGTTAGGGACACCGGGGAGCTGTTTTTT. Translating gives CASSLAVRDTGELFF.

This chain links TRBV18 with TRBJ1-4; D is unclear. Germline lookup yields CDR1 KGHSH and CDR2 LQKENI. V lost 6 bases, J lost 6 bases, and 14 bases lay in between. The CDR3 contains 14 residues. The CDR3 reads CASSPGATDEKLFF. DNA for the CDR3: TGTGCCAGCTCCCCCGGCGCCACGGATGAAAAACTGTTTTTT.

This chain joins TRBV5-1 and TRBJ2-5; TRBD2 matches at 7 bases. The germline gives CDR1 SGHRS, CDR2 YFSETQ. This CDR3 has 13 residues. After removal of 3 bases from V and 5 bases from J, the junction contained 4 bases not matched to a gene. CDR3 in DNA: TGCGCCAGCAGCTCGACTAGCCGGGAGACCCAGTACTTC. This gives the protein CASSSTSRETQYF. The full variable domain, rest sourced from reference TRBV5-1 and TRBJ2-5, is KAGVTQTPRYLIKTRGQQVTLSCSPISGHRSVSWYQQTPGQGLQFLFEYFSETQRNKGNFPGRFSGRQFSNSRSEMNVSTLELGDSALYLCASSSTSRETQYFGPGTRLLVL.

This clone was observed once. This rearrangement joins TRBV6-5 to TRBJ1-3; D uncertain. Trimming removed 5 bases at V and 6 bases at J, with 17 bases between. The CDR3 contains 15 residues. Germline CDR1 and CDR2: MNHEY and SVGAGI. The CDR3 region is CASSQSPTDLNTIYF. The CDR3 nucleotides read TGTGCCAGCAGTCAATCCCCGACGGATTTAAACACCATATATTTT.

The V call is TRBV10-3, the J call TRBJ2-2; 7 bases fit TRBD1. Germline CDR1 ENHRY, CDR2 SYGVKD. CDR3 size: 15 residues. V shed 6 bases, J shed 5 bases, and the junction held 9 bases outside the gene matches. In DNA, the CDR3 is TGTGCCATCAGGGTGACAGGGAAGGATACCGGGGAGCTGTTTTTT. Protein: CAIRVTGKDTGELFF.

This clone was detected only once. The same CDR3 also results from other DNA sequences found in this sample. The J gene is TRBJ1-2, the V gene TRBV7-9; D call uncertain. In germline, CDR1 is SEHNR, CDR2 FQNEAQ (reference sequence). Trimming removed 0 bases at V and 2 bases at J, with 4 bases between. The CDR3 runs 13 residues. This chain's CDR3 is CASSLAGNYGYTF. CDR3 bases: TGTGCCAGCAGCTTAGCAGGGAACTATGGCTACACCTTC.

The chain carries TRBV5-1 and TRBJ1-2; 7 nucleotides match TRBD1. CDR3 size: 16 residues. V shed 0 bases, J shed 4 bases, and the junction held 9 bases outside the gene matches. Germline assignment: CDR1 SGHRS and CDR2 YFSETQ. The CDR3 DNA sequence: TGCGCCAGCAGCTTGGCGGGACAGAAGCAGACCTATGGCTACACCTTC. Its protein product is CASSLAGQKQTYGYTF.

V gene TRBV6-1 combines with J gene TRBJ2-7; 11 bases map to TRBD1. From germline, CDR1 is MNHNS and CDR2 SASEGT. This CDR3 comprises 13 residues. The trim removed 8 bases at V and 7 bases at J, leaving 7 bases unmatched. CDR3 sequence (DNA): TGTGCCAGCTCCGGACAGGGGGCGCGTGAGCAGTACTTC. Protein sequence: CASSGQGAREQYF.